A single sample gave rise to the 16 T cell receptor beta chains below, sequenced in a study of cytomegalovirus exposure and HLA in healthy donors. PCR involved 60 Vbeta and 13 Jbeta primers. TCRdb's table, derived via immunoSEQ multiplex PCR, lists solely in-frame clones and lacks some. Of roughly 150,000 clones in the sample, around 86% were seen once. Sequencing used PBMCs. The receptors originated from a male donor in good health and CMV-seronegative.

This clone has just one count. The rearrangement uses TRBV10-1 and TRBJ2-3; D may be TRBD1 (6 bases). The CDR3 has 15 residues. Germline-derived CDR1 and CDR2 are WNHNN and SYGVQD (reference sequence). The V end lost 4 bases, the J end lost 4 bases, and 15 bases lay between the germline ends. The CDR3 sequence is CASSGDQPGADTQYF. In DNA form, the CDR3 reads TGCGCCAGCAGTGGAGACCAACCAGGGGCAGATACGCAGTATTTT.

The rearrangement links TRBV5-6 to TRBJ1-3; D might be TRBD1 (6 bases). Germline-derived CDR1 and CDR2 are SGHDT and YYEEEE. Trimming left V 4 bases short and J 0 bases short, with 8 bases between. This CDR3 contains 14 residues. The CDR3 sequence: CASSRDNSGNTIYF. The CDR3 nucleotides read TGTGCCAGCAGCCGGGACAACTCTGGAAACACCATATATTTT.

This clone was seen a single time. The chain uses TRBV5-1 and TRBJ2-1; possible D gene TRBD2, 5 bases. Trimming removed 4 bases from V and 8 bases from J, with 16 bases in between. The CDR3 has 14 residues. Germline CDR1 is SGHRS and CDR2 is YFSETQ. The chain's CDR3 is CASSTRGRWDEQFF. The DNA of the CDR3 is TGCGCCAGCAGCACGCGAGGGCGTTGGGATGAGCAGTTCTTC.

This CDR3 is CASSVQTGTDTQYF. The CDR3 DNA is TGTGCCAGCAGCGTACAGACTGGCACAGATACGCAGTATTTT. J is TRBJ2-3 and V is TRBV9; D uncertain. CDR1 and CDR2 (germline): SGDLS, YYNGEE. Trimming took off 1 base at V and 1 base at J, with 7 bases between the two ends. The CDR3 runs to 14 residues.

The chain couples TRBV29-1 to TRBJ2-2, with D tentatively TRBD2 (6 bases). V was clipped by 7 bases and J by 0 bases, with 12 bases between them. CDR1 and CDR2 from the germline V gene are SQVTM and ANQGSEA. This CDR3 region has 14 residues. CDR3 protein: CSGGEAANTGELFF. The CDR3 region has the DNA TGCAGCGGGGGGGAAGCGGCGAACACCGGGGAGCTGTTTTTT.

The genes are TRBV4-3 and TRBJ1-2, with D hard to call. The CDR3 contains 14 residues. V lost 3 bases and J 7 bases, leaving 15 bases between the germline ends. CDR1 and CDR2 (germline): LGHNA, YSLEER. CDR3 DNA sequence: TGCGCCAGCAGCCAGGAGCAGAGATCTGGTGGCTACACCTTC. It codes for CASSQEQRSGGYTF.

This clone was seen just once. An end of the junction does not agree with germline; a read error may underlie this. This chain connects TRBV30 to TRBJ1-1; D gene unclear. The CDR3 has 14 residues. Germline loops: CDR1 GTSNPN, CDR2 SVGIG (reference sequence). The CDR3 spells CASGVRARLSSRRF. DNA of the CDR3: TGTGCCTCCGGAGTGCGGGCTAGACTTAGTAGTCGACGCTTT.

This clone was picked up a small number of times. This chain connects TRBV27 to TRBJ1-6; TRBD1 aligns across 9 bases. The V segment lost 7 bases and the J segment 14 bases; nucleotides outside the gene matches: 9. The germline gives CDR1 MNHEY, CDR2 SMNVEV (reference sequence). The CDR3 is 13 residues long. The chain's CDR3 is CASKQGAGFTLHF. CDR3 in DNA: TGTGCCAGCAAACAGGGGGCGGGTTTCACCCTCCACTTT.

Here the CDR3 DNA reads TGTGCCAGCAGCTTAGAGGGCAGCCGTTATAATTCACCCCTCCACTTT. It codes for CASSLEGSRYNSPLHF. The V gene is TRBV11-2, the J gene TRBJ1-6; D uncertain. The length of the CDR3 is 16 residues. Germline CDR1 SGHAT, CDR2 FQNNGV. Between the trimmed V and J ends, which lost 0 bases and 4 bases, there was a span of 10 bases.

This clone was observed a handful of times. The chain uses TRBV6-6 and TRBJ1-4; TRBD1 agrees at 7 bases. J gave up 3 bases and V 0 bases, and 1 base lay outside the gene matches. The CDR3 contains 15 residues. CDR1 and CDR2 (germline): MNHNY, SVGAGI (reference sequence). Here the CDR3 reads CASSYSGGSNEKLFF. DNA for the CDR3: TGTGCCAGCAGTTACTCAGGGGGCTCTAATGAAAAACTGTTTTTT.

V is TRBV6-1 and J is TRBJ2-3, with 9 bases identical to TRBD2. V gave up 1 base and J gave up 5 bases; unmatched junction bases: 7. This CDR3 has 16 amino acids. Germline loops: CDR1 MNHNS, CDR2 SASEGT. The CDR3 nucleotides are TGTGCCAGCAGTGAAGTAGGGCTAGCGGGGAGAGATACGCAGTATTTT. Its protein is CASSEVGLAGRDTQYF.

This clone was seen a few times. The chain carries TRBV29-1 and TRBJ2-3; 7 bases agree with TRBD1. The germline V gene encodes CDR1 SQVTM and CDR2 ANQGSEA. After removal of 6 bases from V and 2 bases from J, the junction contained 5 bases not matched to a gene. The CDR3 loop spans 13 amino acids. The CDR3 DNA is TGCAGCGTATCGACAGGGACCACAGATACGCAGTATTTT. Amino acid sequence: CSVSTGTTDTQYF.

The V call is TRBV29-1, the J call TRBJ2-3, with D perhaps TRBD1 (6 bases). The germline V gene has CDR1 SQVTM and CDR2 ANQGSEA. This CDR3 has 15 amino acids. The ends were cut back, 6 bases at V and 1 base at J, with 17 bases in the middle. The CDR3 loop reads CSVRKQGLGTDTQYF. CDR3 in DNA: TGCAGCGTACGTAAGCAGGGGTTGGGCACAGATACGCAGTATTTT.

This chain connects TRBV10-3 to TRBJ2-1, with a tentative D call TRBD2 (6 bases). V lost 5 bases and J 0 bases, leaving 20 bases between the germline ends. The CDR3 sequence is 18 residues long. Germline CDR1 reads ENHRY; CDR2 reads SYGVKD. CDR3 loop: CAISYTGTSQSSYNEQFF. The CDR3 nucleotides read TGTGCCATCAGTTACACGGGGACTTCACAGAGCTCCTACAATGAGCAGTTCTTC.

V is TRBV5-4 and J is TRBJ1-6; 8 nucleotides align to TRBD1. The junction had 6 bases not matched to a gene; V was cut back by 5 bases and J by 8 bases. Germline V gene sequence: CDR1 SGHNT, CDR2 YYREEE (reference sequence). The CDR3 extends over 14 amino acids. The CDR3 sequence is CASRSTQGDSPLHF. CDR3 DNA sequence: TGTGCCAGCAGAAGTACACAGGGGGATTCACCCCTCCACTTT.

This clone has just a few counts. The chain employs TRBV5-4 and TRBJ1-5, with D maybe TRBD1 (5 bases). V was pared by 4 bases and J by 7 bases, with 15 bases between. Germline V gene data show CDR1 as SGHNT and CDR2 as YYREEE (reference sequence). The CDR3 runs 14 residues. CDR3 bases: TGTGCCAGCAGCACGGGTCCGGGGGGGCAGCCCCAGCATTTT. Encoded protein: CASSTGPGGQPQHF.